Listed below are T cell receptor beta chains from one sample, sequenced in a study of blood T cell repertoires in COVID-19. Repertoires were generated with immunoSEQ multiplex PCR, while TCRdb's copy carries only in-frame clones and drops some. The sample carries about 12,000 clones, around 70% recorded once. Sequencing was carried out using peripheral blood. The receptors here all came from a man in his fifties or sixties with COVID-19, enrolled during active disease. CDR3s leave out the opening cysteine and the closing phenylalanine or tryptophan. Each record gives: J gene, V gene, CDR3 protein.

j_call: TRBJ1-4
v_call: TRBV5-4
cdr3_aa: ASTPNGAREKLF

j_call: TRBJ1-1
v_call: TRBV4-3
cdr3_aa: ASSPRLIMNTEAF

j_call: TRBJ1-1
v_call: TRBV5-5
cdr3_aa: ASSPQGENTEAF

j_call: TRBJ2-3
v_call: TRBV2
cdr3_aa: ASTRTGTGGYTDTQY

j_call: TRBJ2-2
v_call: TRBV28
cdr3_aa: ASSTYRGGELF

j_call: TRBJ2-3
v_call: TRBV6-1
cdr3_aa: ASSELAGSSDTQY

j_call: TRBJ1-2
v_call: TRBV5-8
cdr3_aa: ASTYVGTGFDGYT

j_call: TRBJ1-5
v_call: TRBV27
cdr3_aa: ASSSRSNQPQH

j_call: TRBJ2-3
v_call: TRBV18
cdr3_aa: ASSPAQGGTDTQY

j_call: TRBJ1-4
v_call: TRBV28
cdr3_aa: ASTRGGRGEKLF

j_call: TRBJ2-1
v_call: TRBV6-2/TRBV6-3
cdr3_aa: ASSYPHHPDRGNEQF

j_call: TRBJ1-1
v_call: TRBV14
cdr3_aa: ASSQDIRYTEAF

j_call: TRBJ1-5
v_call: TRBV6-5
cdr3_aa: ASRLLGQSNQPQH

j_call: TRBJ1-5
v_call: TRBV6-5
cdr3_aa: ASSSGTGERH

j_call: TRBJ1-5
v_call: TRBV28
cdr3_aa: ASSLPQGAPNQPQH